Presented here are 30 T cell receptor beta chains from one specimen sequenced in a study of beta chain features in type 1 diabetes. Sequencing targeted expressed TCRB transcripts, as all isolated RNA had been reverse transcribed. The repertoire was sequenced with immunoSEQ multiplex PCR; TCRdb's copy has only in-frame clones and lacks some. Of 130,000 to 150,000 clones in the sample, about 7.1% were seen once. The specimen was central memory CD4+ T cells from blood. The receptor set was obtained from a woman in her 30s in good health.

This clone was seen only a few times. V gene TRBV30 combines with J gene TRBJ2-1, with 11 bases matching TRBD2. CDR1 is GTSNPN, CDR2 SVGIG, per germline (reference sequence). The CDR3 has 15 residues. The ends lost 1 base at V and 6 bases at J; junction bases unmatched: 5. The CDR3 loop reads CAWSAGTSGTNEQFF. The CDR3 DNA follows: TGTGCCTGGAGTGCCGGGACTAGCGGAACCAATGAGCAGTTCTTC.

The rearrangement links TRBV7-8 to TRBJ2-7; 9 bases agree with TRBD2. CDR1 and CDR2 from the germline V gene are SGHVS and FQNEAQ. V dropped 4 bases and J dropped 3; count of bases not matched to a gene: 16. The CDR3 length is 18 residues. In DNA form, the CDR3 reads TGTGCCAGCAGCTACGACCCGCCCGGGACTAGCATAGACTACGAGCAGTACTTC. Protein: CASSYDPPGTSIDYEQYF.

A few counts support this clone. The chain is built from TRBV5-4 and TRBJ1-5; possibly TRBD1 for D (6 bases). The CDR3 extends over 15 amino acids. V lost 3 bases to trimming and J lost 3 bases, with 13 bases between them. In germline, CDR1 is SGHNT, CDR2 YYREEE (reference sequence). The CDR3 is CASSSWTAINQPQHF. The CDR3 nucleotides read TGTGCCAGCAGCTCCTGGACAGCCATCAATCAGCCCCAGCATTTT.

This clone was picked up a small number of times. The rearrangement links TRBV7-2 to TRBJ1-2; maybe TRBD1 (5 bases). Per the germline V gene, CDR1 is SGHTA and CDR2 is FQGNSA. The CDR3 spans 13 residues. V shed 3 bases and J shed 8 bases, with 13 bases lying between them. CDR3 region: CASSFSSREGYTF. CDR3 nucleotide sequence: TGTGCCAGCAGCTTCTCCTCCAGGGAAGGCTACACCTTC.

In its sample, this clone was seen a few times. The V and J genes are TRBV5-1 and TRBJ2-7; D not resolved. The CDR3 covers 15 residues. Germline lookup yields CDR1 SGHRS and CDR2 YFSETQ. V lost 0 bases and J 5 bases, leaving 15 bases between the germline ends. CDR3 protein: CASSLGLITVNEQYF. The CDR3 coding sequence is TGCGCCAGCAGCTTGGGTCTCATCACTGTCAACGAGCAGTACTTC.

This clone was recorded a few times. The chain is built from TRBV10-3 and TRBJ1-1; 12 bases are a match to TRBD1. Germline V lookup: CDR1 ENHRY, CDR2 SYGVKD. V gave up 6 bases and J gave up 1 base; unmatched junction bases: 3. The CDR3 runs to 15 residues. CDR3 amino acids: CAIRGTGGANTEAFF. As DNA, the CDR3 is TGTGCCATCAGGGGGACAGGGGGCGCGAACACTGAAGCTTTCTTT.

The V call is TRBV4-2, the J call TRBJ2-7, with 8 bases that match TRBD2. The CDR3 totals 14 residues. Germline V gene lookup returns CDR1 LGHNA and CDR2 YNFKEQ. V dropped 5 bases and J dropped 6; count of bases not matched to a gene: 9. DNA for the CDR3: TGTGCCAGCAGCGGTAGCGGGACCGGTCTCGAGCAGTACTTC. Protein sequence: CASSGSGTGLEQYF.

This clone was recorded many times. V is TRBV7-9 and J is TRBJ1-5, with TRBD1 matching over 7 bases. CDR3 length equals 13 residues. The junction had 5 bases not matched to a gene; V was cut back by 5 bases and J by 7 bases. Germline V gene data show CDR1 as SEHNR and CDR2 as FQNEAQ (reference sequence). This chain's CDR3 is CASSPGQEQPQHF. In DNA, the CDR3 is TGTGCCAGCAGCCCCGGACAGGAACAGCCCCAGCATTTT. Filled out from reference TRBV7-9 and TRBJ1-5, the complete variable domain reads DTGVSQNPRHKITKRGQNVTFRCDPISEHNRLYWYRQTLGQGPEFLTYFQNEAQLEKSRLLSDRFSAERPKGSFSTLEIQRTEQGDSAMYLCASSPGQEQPQHFGDGTRLSIL.

This clone was counted only a few times. Other DNA sequences in this specimen translate into the identical CDR3. V and J are TRBV5-1 and TRBJ2-3; 9 bases line up with TRBD2. The CDR3 covers 16 residues. CDR1 is SGHRS and CDR2 is YFSETQ in the germline V gene. The junction had 4 bases not matched to a gene; V was cut back by 0 bases and J by 2 bases. This chain's CDR3 is CASSLGASGDTDTQYF. The CDR3 DNA reads as TGCGCCAGCAGCTTGGGGGCTAGCGGGGACACAGATACGCAGTATTTT.

This clone has more than one count but fewer than ten. This rearrangement joins TRBV6-5 to TRBJ2-3; unclear D gene. The V end was cut by 6 bases, the J end by 3 bases, with 10 bases between. The V gene's germline CDR1 is MNHEY and CDR2 SVGAGI. This CDR3 contains 13 residues. The CDR3 protein is CASRPYETDTQYF. The CDR3 DNA sequence: TGTGCCAGCAGGCCCTACGAGACAGATACGCAGTATTTT.

In its sample, this clone was seen a few times. The genes are TRBV28 and TRBJ2-5; D uncertain. CDR1 MDHEN and CDR2 SYDVKM come from the germline V gene. Between the trimmed V and J ends, which lost 6 bases and 4 bases, there was a span of 15 bases. CDR3 length: 14 amino acids. CDR3 protein: CASSYFLPRETQYF. CDR3 bases: TGTGCCAGCAGCTACTTCCTCCCAAGAGAGACCCAGTACTTC.

The chain couples TRBV13 to TRBJ2-7, with 7 bases identical to TRBD1. The V segment lost 8 bases and the J segment 3 bases; nucleotides outside the gene matches: 13. This CDR3 region has 15 residues. The germline V gene encodes CDR1 PRHDT and CDR2 FYEKMQ (reference sequence). The CDR3 region is CASRDRRRTGYEQYF. The DNA of the CDR3 is TGTGCCAGCCGCGACCGGAGAAGGACAGGCTACGAGCAGTACTTC.

This clone was picked up many times. The chain employs TRBV5-1 and TRBJ2-7, with D possibly TRBD2 on 5 matching bases. Germline V gene lookup returns CDR1 SGHRS and CDR2 YFSETQ. The V end lost 4 bases, the J end lost 3 bases, and 11 bases lay between the germline ends. CDR3 length: 13 amino acids. The CDR3 is CASSRSDNYEQYF. CDR3 in DNA: TGCGCCAGCAGCCGTAGCGATAACTACGAGCAGTACTTC. Supplemented by reference TRBV5-1 and TRBJ2-7, the full variable domain reads KAGVTQTPRYLIKTRGQQVTLSCSPISGHRSVSWYQQTPGQGLQFLFEYFSETQRNKGNFPGRFSGRQFSNSRSEMNVSTLELGDSALYLCASSRSDNYEQYFGPGTRLTVT.

V gene TRBV20-1 combines with J gene TRBJ1-5, with unresolved D. This CDR3 spans 11 amino acids. Germline CDR1 is DFQATT and CDR2 is SNEGSKA (reference sequence). The V end was cut by 6 bases, the J end by 6 bases, with 9 bases between. CDR3 sequence (DNA): TGCAGTGCCCCACGGGGTCAGCCCCAGCATTTT. Translated, it gives CSAPRGQPQHF.

This clone was observed a handful of times. This sequence joins TRBV7-8 and TRBJ2-5, with D tentatively TRBD2 (6 bases). The J call may be mistaken, given a closer DNA end match to TRBJ2-7. This CDR3 has 15 residues. Germline CDR1 is SGHVS and CDR2 is FQNEAQ. The CDR3 DNA reads as TGTGCCAGCAGCTTAGTTTCGGGAGTTACCTACGAGCAGTACTTC. Translated, it gives CASSLVSGVTYEQYF.

This clone has more than one count but fewer than ten. V usage is TRBV19 and J usage is TRBJ1-5, with D possibly matching TRBD1 (5 bases). Germline CDR1 reads LNHDA; CDR2 reads SQIVND (reference sequence). V lost 5 bases, J lost 6 bases, and 11 bases lay in between. This CDR3 region has 13 residues. CDR3 region: CASSPQGLQPQHF. The CDR3 coding sequence is TGTGCCAGTAGTCCCCAGGGACTTCAGCCCCAGCATTTT.

The chain couples TRBV18 to TRBJ1-1, with D uncertain. Germline V CDR1 and CDR2: KGHSH, LQKENI. With 3 bases removed from V and 3 bases from J, the gap between germline ends came to 11 bases. The CDR3 is 14 amino acids. The CDR3 bases are TGTGCCAGCTCACCTATAAACGGGGACACTGAAGCTTTCTTT. It codes for CASSPINGDTEAFF.

This clone was counted a few times. The chain uses TRBV27 and TRBJ2-3; TRBD2 agrees at 7 bases. This CDR3 spans 14 amino acids. The germline CDR1 and CDR2 sequences are MNHEY and SMNVEV (reference sequence). V shed 8 bases, J shed 2 bases, and the junction held 7 bases outside the gene matches. The CDR3 nucleotides read TGTGCCAGCCGCGGGACTACTCCCACAGATACGCAGTATTTT. It translates to CASRGTTPTDTQYF.

V is TRBV28 and J is TRBJ2-3, with 7 bases matching TRBD1. The CDR3 is 13 residues long. Germline loops: CDR1 MDHEN, CDR2 SYDVKM. V gave up 10 bases and J gave up 4 bases; unmatched junction bases: 8. The CDR3 region is CATSTGNPDTQYF. In nucleotides, the CDR3 is TGTGCCACCTCGACAGGGAACCCAGATACGCAGTATTTT.

The V gene is TRBV7-8, the J gene TRBJ2-1; 8 bases map to TRBD2. V lost 5 bases and J lost 4; bases outside the gene matches: 4. Germline CDR1 SGHVS, CDR2 FQNEAQ. The CDR3 has 14 amino acids. CDR3: CASSISGSYNEQFF. The CDR3 DNA is TGTGCCAGCAGCATAAGCGGGAGTTACAATGAGCAGTTCTTC.

This sequence joins TRBV28 and TRBJ1-2, with TRBD1 matching 9 bases. Looked up from germline, CDR1 is MDHEN and CDR2 is SYDVKM. The CDR3 runs 15 residues. Trimming removed 8 bases from V and 3 bases from J; junction bases left unmatched: 10. CDR3 protein: CASQGQGPGDYGYTF. The CDR3 nucleotides read TGTGCCAGCCAAGGACAGGGGCCCGGTGACTATGGCTACACCTTC.

The V call is TRBV11-2, the J call TRBJ2-7; 7 nucleotides line up with TRBD2. The CDR3 contains 14 residues. CDR1 is SGHAT and CDR2 is FQNNGV in the germline V gene. The V segment lost 5 bases and the J segment 4 bases; nucleotides outside the gene matches: 8. This CDR3 is CASSPTAGAYEQYF. The DNA for the CDR3 is TGTGCCAGCAGCCCCACGGCGGGAGCTTACGAGCAGTACTTC. The whole variable domain, filled in from reference TRBV11-2 and TRBJ2-7, reads EAGVAQSPRYKIIEKRQSVAFWCNPISGHATLYWYQQILGQGPKLLIQFQNNGVVDDSQLPKDRFSAERLKGVDSTLKIQPAKLEDSAVYLCASSPTAGAYEQYFGPGTRLTVT.

This clone has a handful of counts. The chain recombines TRBV11-3 with TRBJ2-2; 10 bases fit TRBD2. With 5 bases clipped from V and 1 base from J, the junction kept 4 bases outside the gene matches. CDR3 length equals 16 residues. CDR1 is SGHNT and CDR2 is YENEEA in the germline V gene. Here the CDR3 reads CASSGWTSGNTGELFF. As DNA, the CDR3 is TGTGCCAGCAGCGGCTGGACTAGCGGGAACACCGGGGAGCTGTTTTTT.

This clone was counted between two and nine times. This chain's CDR3 is CASSISLLYPGYTF. For the CDR3, the DNA is TGTGCCAGTAGTATTTCCCTACTCTACCCGGGCTACACCTTC. This chain links TRBV19 with TRBJ1-2, with unresolved D. The CDR3 covers 14 residues. Germline-derived CDR1 and CDR2 are LNHDA and SQIVND (reference sequence). V lost 3 bases to trimming and J lost 8 bases, with 16 bases between them. Full variable domain (rest looked up from reference TRBV19 and TRBJ1-2): DGGITQSPKYLFRKEGQNVTLSCEQNLNHDAMYWYRQDPGQGLRLIYYSQIVNDFQKGDIAEGYSVSREKKESFPLTVTSAQKNPTAFYLCASSISLLYPGYTFGSGTRLTVV.

The CDR3 protein is CASSQEFAGGYNEQFF. CDR3 nucleotide sequence: TGCGCCAGCAGCCAAGAATTTGCGGGAGGGTACAATGAGCAGTTCTTC. The chain joins TRBV4-3 to TRBJ2-1; the match to TRBD2 covers 9 bases. Germline values: CDR1 LGHNA, CDR2 YSLEER. After removal of 0 bases from V and 4 bases from J, the junction contained 4 bases not matched to a gene. The CDR3 has 16 residues.

This clone occurred many times. This chain joins TRBV9 and TRBJ2-1; 11 nucleotides align to TRBD1. V lost 0 bases to trimming and J lost 9 bases; unmatched junction nucleotides: 8. The CDR3 consists of 16 residues. Germline values: CDR1 SGDLS, CDR2 YYNGEE. The CDR3 coding sequence is TGTGCCAGCAGCGTAGCTCTAGGACAGGGGGCGGGTGAGCAGTTCTTC. Encoded protein: CASSVALGQGAGEQFF.

The rearrangement links TRBV9 to TRBJ2-1, with 10 bases identical to TRBD1. With 3 bases clipped from V and 2 bases from J, the junction kept 2 bases outside the gene matches. Looked up from germline, CDR1 is SGDLS and CDR2 is YYNGEE. The CDR3 runs to 15 residues. The CDR3 is CASSETGGTYNEQFF. Written as DNA, the CDR3 is TGTGCCAGCAGCGAGACAGGGGGCACCTACAATGAGCAGTTCTTC.

This clone has a count of ten or more. The V and J genes are TRBV5-1 and TRBJ1-2, with 8 bases identical to TRBD1. Germline CDR1 is SGHRS and CDR2 is YFSETQ. This CDR3 region has 12 residues. V was clipped by 4 bases and J by 7 bases; unmatched bases: 3. The CDR3 DNA follows: TGCGCCAGCAGCAGGACAGGGTCTGGCTACACCTTC. This translates into CASSRTGSGYTF.

This clone turned up a few times. V gene TRBV18 combines with J gene TRBJ1-2; no definite D call. This CDR3 region has 12 residues. The V and J ends lost 3 bases and 8 bases respectively, with 10 bases between them. Germline V gene lookup returns CDR1 KGHSH and CDR2 LQKENI. The CDR3 loop reads CASSPGGRGYTF. The CDR3 DNA sequence: TGTGCCAGCTCACCTGGTGGTCGGGGCTACACCTTC.

J is TRBJ1-5 and V is TRBV6-5; 7 nucleotides match TRBD1. Germline values: CDR1 MNHEY, CDR2 SVGAGI. This CDR3 comprises 15 residues. The junction had 12 bases not matched to a gene; V was cut back by 7 bases and J by 6 bases. The CDR3 DNA reads as TGTGCCAGCATTCAAACCAGGGGGGCCCCTCAGCCCCAGCATTTT. Protein: CASIQTRGAPQPQHF.